The rows below give T cell receptor beta chains drawn from one sample of a study of T-cell memory formation after mild COVID-19. TCRdb re-called the 5' RACE reads through MiXCR, storing one row per CDR3 protein. The table shows approximately 290,000 distinct CDR3 sequences, with roughly 21% occurring only once. Sequenced material: PBMCs or a T cell subset sorted from them (not recorded which). The receptors were sampled from a man in his late teens or twenties who had mild COVID-19 (a few samples of this study predate the infection). Cell type and time point are not known. The CDR3 runs from the conserved cysteine through the conserved F or W. A D gene is named only where the DNA matches it firmly. Clone size is not always given. Where it is, it says once, few, many or a class for expanded clones.

TRBD1,few,TRBJ1-1,TRBV5-6,CATTGVGTEAFF,TGTGCCACCACAGGGGTGGGCACTGAAGCTTTCTTT
.,.,TRBJ2-1,TRBV19,CASSLAGPSNEQFF,TGTGCCAGTAGTCTGGCAGGACCCAGCAATGAGCAGTTCTTC
.,.,TRBJ2-2,TRBV29-1,CSVGRGSGELFF,TGCAGCGTTGGCAGGGGTTCCGGGGAGCTGTTTTTT
.,.,TRBJ2-7,TRBV20-1,CSASLGPSEEQYF,TGCAGTGCTAGCCTCGGGCCCTCGGAGGAGCAGTACTTC
.,few,TRBJ2-6,TRBV4-3,CASSQFVHSGANVLTF,TGCGCCAGCAGCCAATTTGTTCACTCTGGGGCCAACGTCCTGACTTTC
.,.,TRBJ1-1,TRBV6-2/TRBV6-3,CAALGGVVQANTEAFF,TGTGCCGCCCTGGGGGGAGTCGTTCAGGCAAACACTGAAGCTTTCTTT
.,once,TRBJ2-5,TRBV6-6,CASKSVGGRETQYF,TGTGCCAGCAAGAGCGTCGGGGGGCGCGAGACCCAGTACTTC
TRBD2,few,TRBJ2-2,TRBV20-1,CSARVPAGGLNTGELFF,TGCAGTGCTAGAGTGCCCGCGGGGGGCCTTAACACCGGGGAGCTGTTTTTT
.,few,TRBJ1-2,TRBV6-5,CASSYSGGGYTF,TGTGCCAGCAGTTACTCTGGAGGTGGCTACACCTTC
.,.,TRBJ2-2,TRBV5-5,CASSLEWGGELFF,TGTGCCAGCAGCTTGGAATGGGGCGGGGAGCTGTTTTTT
.,.,TRBJ2-1,TRBV7-8,CASSSDLLSEQFF,TGTGCCAGCAGCTCGGACTTACTTAGTGAGCAGTTCTTC
.,.,TRBJ1-1,TRBV20-1,CSAFRFEGSTEAFF,TGCAGTGCTTTTCGGTTTGAGGGGTCCACTGAAGCTTTCTTT
TRBD2,few,TRBJ2-1,TRBV7-3,CASSLIAGGYNEQFF,TGTGCCAGCAGCTTAATAGCGGGGGGATACAATGAGCAGTTCTTC
.,many,TRBJ2-3,TRBV28,CASSFRGSDTQYF,TGTGCCAGCAGTTTTAGGGGCTCAGATACGCAGTATTTT
.,few,TRBJ2-7,TRBV9,CASSVERANYEQYF,TGTGCCAGCAGCGTTGAAAGAGCAAACTACGAGCAGTACTTC
TRBD1,few,TRBJ2-4,TRBV11-1,CASRRDRGIAKNIQYF,TGTGCCAGCAGGCGGGACAGGGGCATAGCCAAAAACATTCAGTACTTC
TRBD1,.,TRBJ1-6,TRBV4-2,CASSQVRGQDNSPLHF,TGTGCCAGCAGCCAAGTTCGAGGACAGGACAATTCACCCCTCCACTTT
TRBD1,few,TRBJ1-4,TRBV3-1,CASSQGPGGTGDEKLFF,TGTGCCAGCAGCCAAGGACCCGGTGGGACAGGGGATGAAAAACTGTTTTTT
.,.,TRBJ1-2,TRBV24-1,CATWDSSRGYTF,TGTGCCACCTGGGACTCAAGTCGTGGCTACACCTTC
.,.,TRBJ2-5,TRBV3-1,CASSQDYLKETQYF,TGTGCCAGCAGCCAAGACTACTTAAAAGAGACCCAGTACTTC
.,few,TRBJ2-5,TRBV3-1,CASSPSGRKETQYF,TGTGCCAGCAGCCCCTCGGGCAGGAAAGAGACCCAGTACTTC
TRBD1,few,TRBJ1-6,TRBV5-1,CASSPRTGTGSPLHF,TGCGCCAGCAGCCCTAGGACAGGGACAGGGTCACCCCTCCACTTT
.,.,TRBJ2-7,TRBV12-5,CASGSGDTYEQYF,TGTGCTAGTGGTTCGGGGGATACCTACGAGCAGTACTTC
.,few,TRBJ1-2,TRBV2,CASSLTRITSHPWGYTF,TGTGCCAGCAGCCTGACACGAATCACCTCGCACCCTTGGGGCTACACCTTC
TRBD2,few,TRBJ2-3,TRBV10-3,CAIRGEGIGTDTQYF,TGTGCCATCAGGGGGGAGGGAATCGGGACAGATACGCAGTATTTT
.,many,TRBJ2-4,TRBV6-2/TRBV6-3,CASATGPRNIQYF,TGTGCCAGCGCAACCGGGCCCCGAAACATTCAGTACTTC